The 31 T cell receptor beta chains given below trace back to one sample, sequenced in a study of T cell responses to AZD1222 COVID-19 vaccine. Measured with immunoSEQ multiplex PCR; TCRdb has only the in-frame clones, and not every one. The repertoire includes roughly 48,000 clones, about 91% of them detected once, and approximately 5.3% sits in the top ten. Sequencing was performed on peripheral blood, taken 28 days after the second AZD1222 dose. The receptors stem from an adult who received the AZD1222 COVID-19 vaccine.

This clone was seen more than once but under ten times. The chain employs TRBV11-2 and TRBJ2-7, with D possibly being TRBD1 (5 bases). V gave up 9 bases and J gave up 8 bases, with 20 bases separating them. The CDR3 sequence is 13 residues long. The V gene's germline CDR1 is SGHAT and CDR2 FQNNGV. CDR3 nucleotide sequence: TGTGCCAGTAAGGTCAGGGAAGATAGACAGCAGTACTTC. Translation: CASKVREDRQQYF.

This rearrangement joins TRBV7-2 to TRBJ2-2; 9 bases line up with TRBD2. The germline V gene has CDR1 SGHTA and CDR2 FQGNSA. This CDR3 is 18 amino acids long. Losses at the gene ends were 1 base for V and 5 bases for J; bases not matched to a gene: 11. The CDR3 spells CASSLVGVAGARTGELFF. In nucleotides, the CDR3 is TGTGCCAGCAGCTTAGTAGGGGTAGCGGGAGCTCGAACCGGGGAGCTGTTTTTT.

The J gene is TRBJ2-5, the V gene TRBV19, with D possibly matching TRBD1 (5 bases). Trimming cost V 0 bases and J 4 bases, with 9 bases left between them. The germline V gene has CDR1 LNHDA and CDR2 SQIVND (reference sequence). The CDR3 runs 14 residues. The CDR3 nucleotides read TGTGCCAGTAGTATAGATAAGGGGCGAGAGACCCAGTACTTC. Encoded protein: CASSIDKGRETQYF.

The rearrangement links TRBV19 to TRBJ2-2, with 11 nucleotides matching TRBD2. Germline lookup yields CDR1 LNHDA and CDR2 SQIVND (reference sequence). The CDR3 is 16 amino acids. Trimming cost V 1 base and J 7 bases; bases outside gene matches: 5. The CDR3 protein is CASSIAHGLAGGELFF. CDR3 DNA sequence: TGTGCCAGTAGTATAGCCCACGGACTAGCGGGCGGGGAGCTGTTTTTT.

The rearrangement uses TRBV19 and TRBJ1-1; D is perhaps TRBD1 (6 bases). The CDR3 is made up of 14 amino acids. The V end was cut by 4 bases, the J end by 6 bases, with 15 bases between. The germline V gene encodes CDR1 LNHDA and CDR2 SQIVND (reference sequence). The CDR3 nucleotides read TGTGCCAGTAGTAATCAAAGCAGGGGTCCTGAAGCTTTCTTT. Translating it yields CASSNQSRGPEAFF.

This sequence joins TRBV5-1 and TRBJ2-7, with 10 bases that match TRBD1. This CDR3 region has 15 residues. Germline V gene sequence: CDR1 SGHRS, CDR2 YFSETQ. V trimming: 4 bases; J trimming: 3 bases; junction bases outside the gene matches: 7. The CDR3 spells CASSPGQGGFYEQYF. Written as DNA, the CDR3 is TGCGCCAGCAGCCCCGGACAGGGGGGATTCTACGAGCAGTACTTC.

V is TRBV6-5 and J is TRBJ2-3, with unresolved D. V was clipped by 7 bases and J by 0 bases, with 14 bases between them. Germline-derived CDR1 and CDR2 are MNHEY and SVGAGI. The CDR3 is made up of 15 amino acids. The DNA of the CDR3 is TGTGCCAGCACCGGCGGAGTAGCTAGCACAGATACGCAGTATTTT. This translates into CASTGGVASTDTQYF.

The chain couples TRBV24-1 to TRBJ2-2, with D perhaps being TRBD1 or TRBD2 (6 bases each). Germline values: CDR1 KGHDR, CDR2 SFDVKD. With 3 bases removed from V and 5 bases from J, the gap between germline ends came to 18 bases. The CDR3 covers 17 residues. Here the CDR3 DNA reads TGTGCCACCAGTGATACTAGGACAGCTGGGGGGACCGGGGAGCTGTTTTTT. It translates to CATSDTRTAGGTGELFF.

The V and J genes are TRBV19 and TRBJ1-2; no reliable D call. Per the germline V gene, CDR1 is LNHDA and CDR2 is SQIVND (reference sequence). Trimming pared 9 bases from V and 8 bases from J, leaving 16 bases between. The CDR3 has 12 residues. CDR3 loop: CASGPGKGGYTF. The CDR3 nucleotides read TGTGCCAGCGGACCGGGAAAGGGCGGCTACACCTTC.

CDR3 in DNA: TGTGCCACCAGCAGAGAACAGGGCAGACGAGATGGCTACACCTTC. Amino acid sequence: CATSREQGRRDGYTF. The V gene is TRBV15, the J gene TRBJ1-2, with a weak D call TRBD1 (6 bases). Germline V gene lookup returns CDR1 LNHNV and CDR2 YYDKDF (reference sequence). The CDR3 totals 15 residues. V shed 0 bases and J shed 6 bases, with 14 bases lying between them.

This chain links TRBV4-1 with TRBJ2-7; tentative D call: TRBD2 (5 bases). CDR1 is MGHRA, CDR2 YSYEKL, per germline. V was trimmed by 1 base and J by 3 bases, leaving 16 bases between them. The CDR3 consists of 16 residues. The CDR3 coding sequence is TGCGCCAGCAGCCAAGCCAGACGTGCTAGCAGCTACGAGCAGTACTTC. Translated: CASSQARRASSYEQYF.

Regarding this clone: The junction differs from germline at one of its ends, possibly a read error. The V and J genes are TRBV4-1 and TRBJ2-3; 9 bases match TRBD2. The CDR3 is made up of 16 amino acids. Germline values: CDR1 MGHRA, CDR2 YSYEKL. The CDR3 region is CASSQPSGTSRDTQYF. The CDR3 nucleotides read TGCGCCAGCAGCCAACCATCCGGGACTAGCAGAGATACGCAGTATTTT.

This chain links TRBV19 with TRBJ2-3; 8 positions match TRBD2. CDR3 size: 16 residues. After removal of 3 bases from V and 2 bases from J, the junction contained 7 bases not matched to a gene. Germline V gene sequence: CDR1 LNHDA, CDR2 SQIVND (reference sequence). The CDR3 region is CASSINYGGDTDTQYF. The CDR3 DNA reads TGTGCCAGTAGTATTAACTACGGGGGGGACACAGATACGCAGTATTTT.

J is TRBJ2-2 and V is TRBV5-1; D perhaps matches TRBD2 (6 bases). This CDR3 contains 17 residues. Deletions cut 3 bases from V and 4 bases from J, with 19 bases between. Germline V lookup: CDR1 SGHRS, CDR2 YFSETQ. CDR3 sequence: CASSYTLQGLLTGELFF. For the CDR3, the DNA is TGCGCCAGCAGCTACACCCTGCAGGGACTGCTCACCGGGGAGCTGTTTTTT. Full variable domain (missing parts from reference TRBV5-1 and TRBJ2-2): KAGVTQTPRYLIKTRGQQVTLSCSPISGHRSVSWYQQTPGQGLQFLFEYFSETQRNKGNFPGRFSGRQFSNSRSEMNVSTLELGDSALYLCASSYTLQGLLTGELFFGEGSRLTVL.

The chain employs TRBV18 and TRBJ1-4, with a possible D match to TRBD1 (6 bases). The CDR3 has 16 amino acids. Per germline, CDR1 KGHSH and CDR2 LQKENI. The ends were cut back, 0 bases at V and 8 bases at J, with 16 bases in the middle. The CDR3 region is CASSPPKTGREEKLFF. CDR3 nucleotides: TGTGCCAGCTCACCACCAAAGACAGGTCGGGAAGAAAAACTGTTTTTT.

This clone was counted once. This specimen includes other DNA sequences encoding the same CDR3. The V gene is TRBV3-1 (or the pseudogene TRBV3-2), the J gene TRBJ2-7; TRBD2 agrees at 10 bases. The CDR3 contains 15 residues. The ends lost 1 base at V and 2 bases at J; junction bases unmatched: 2. Germline CDR1 and CDR2: LGHDT and YNNKEL (reference sequence). CDR3 nucleotide sequence: TGTGCCAGCAGCCAAGGCCTAGCGGGAGCCTACGAGCAGTACTTC. It codes for CASSQGLAGAYEQYF.

The chain is built from TRBV9 and TRBJ2-1; 7 nucleotides agree with TRBD1. CDR1 is SGDLS and CDR2 is YYNGEE in the germline V gene. The CDR3 sequence is 17 residues long. J gave up 7 bases and V 4 bases, and 17 bases lay outside the gene matches. The CDR3 sequence is CASSITNDRARLNEQFF. DNA for the CDR3: TGTGCCAGCAGCATCACGAACGACAGGGCCAGGCTTAATGAGCAGTTCTTC.

This clone appeared once. The rearrangement joins TRBV11-2 to TRBJ2-7; possible D gene TRBD2, 5 bases. Germline CDR1 and CDR2: SGHAT and FQNNGV. There are 16 residues in the CDR3. Trimming removed 2 bases at V and 2 bases at J, with 16 bases between. CDR3 sequence: CASSLSGAPITYEQYF. The CDR3 DNA follows: TGTGCCAGCAGCTTAAGCGGAGCCCCTATAACCTACGAGCAGTACTTC.

This clone was seen a single time. The chain combines TRBV11-2 with TRBJ2-5; D remains unclear. V was pared by 5 bases and J by 2 bases, with 15 bases between. The CDR3 sequence is 15 residues long. CDR1 and CDR2 (germline): SGHAT, FQNNGV. CDR3 DNA sequence: TGTGCCAGCAGCCCCCCCCCGGGCCTTCAAGAGACCCAGTACTTC. Translation: CASSPPPGLQETQYF.

This clone has a handful of counts. The gene calls are TRBV6-5 and TRBJ1-1; TRBD1 agrees at 12 bases. This CDR3 is 15 amino acids long. Germline CDR1 MNHEY, CDR2 SVGAGI. The V and J ends lost 5 bases and 8 bases, in that order; junction bases with no gene match: 9. The CDR3 DNA sequence: TGTGCCAGCAGTACTCCCGGGACAGGGGGCCAAGAAGCTTTCTTT. Its protein is CASSTPGTGGQEAFF.

This sequence joins TRBV24-1 and TRBJ2-7; unclear D gene. Germline V lookup: CDR1 KGHDR, CDR2 SFDVKD. The CDR3 contains 11 residues. V lost 4 bases, J lost 6 bases, and 6 bases lay in between. The DNA of the CDR3 is TGTGCCACCAGTGAATCCGGCGAGCAGTACTTC. It translates to CATSESGEQYF.

This chain joins TRBV29-1 and TRBJ1-1, with unresolved D. The germline CDR1 and CDR2 sequences are SQVTM and ANQGSEA. Trimming removed 7 bases from V and 1 base from J, with 7 bases in between. The CDR3 length is 11 residues. In nucleotides, the CDR3 is TGCAGCGCCTCATGGAACACTGAAGCTTTCTTT. Residues: CSASWNTEAFF. The complete variable domain, with remaining parts taken from reference TRBV29-1 and TRBJ1-1, reads SAVISQKPSRDICQRGTSLTIQCQVDSQVTMMFWYRQQPGQSLTLIATANQGSEATYESGFVIDKFPISRPNLTFSTLTVSNMSPEDSSIYLCSASWNTEAFFGQGTRLTVV.

This rearrangement joins TRBV7-9 to TRBJ2-1; TRBD2 matches 10 bases. The CDR3 sequence is 14 residues long. The trim removed 4 bases at V and 9 bases at J, leaving 6 bases unmatched. Germline assignment: CDR1 SEHNR and CDR2 FQNEAQ (reference sequence). CDR3 loop: CASSSLAGETEQFF. In nucleotides, the CDR3 is TGTGCCAGCAGCTCTCTAGCGGGAGAGACTGAGCAGTTCTTC.

The rearrangement uses TRBV3-1 (or the pseudogene TRBV3-2) and TRBJ2-7, with D perhaps assigned TRBD1 or TRBD2 (5 bases each). V was trimmed by 3 bases and J by 0 bases, leaving 9 bases between them. The length of the CDR3 is 14 residues. Germline V gives CDR1 LGHDT, CDR2 YNNKEL (reference sequence). CDR3 coding DNA: TGTGCCAGCAGCCAGGGACGGCACTCCTACGAGCAGTACTTC. Its translation is CASSQGRHSYEQYF.

This chain uses TRBV6-5 with TRBJ1-3; D is perhaps TRBD1 (6 bases). V was shortened by 0 bases and J by 2 bases, with 11 bases between the two germline ends. This CDR3 comprises 16 residues. CDR1 and CDR2 from the germline V gene are MNHEY and SVGAGI. CDR3: CASSYSPGGPGNTIYF. The CDR3 bases are TGTGCCAGCAGTTACTCCCCCGGGGGGCCTGGAAACACCATATATTTT.

This rearrangement joins TRBV19 to TRBJ2-5, with D possibly matching TRBD2 (6 bases). This CDR3 has 13 residues. V was clipped by 5 bases and J by 1 base, with 8 bases between them. Germline CDR1 and CDR2: LNHDA and SQIVND (reference sequence). CDR3 in amino acids: CASSELAQETQYF. The CDR3 region has the DNA TGTGCCAGTAGTGAACTAGCCCAAGAGACCCAGTACTTC.

V and J are TRBV4-3 and TRBJ2-1; D not resolved. The CDR3 has 13 amino acids. Trimming cost V 2 bases and J 12 bases, with 14 bases left between them. Germline assignment: CDR1 LGHNA and CDR2 YSLEER. CDR3 in DNA: TGCGCCAGCAGCCAATTCAGTGGGCAACGGCAGTTCTTC. Protein: CASSQFSGQRQFF.

As concerns this clone: The sample carries other DNA sequences with the same CDR3. The rearrangement links TRBV6-1 to TRBJ2-3; 10 nucleotides agree with TRBD2. Germline-derived CDR1 and CDR2 are MNHNS and SASEGT. The CDR3 sequence is 15 residues long. The V gene end was trimmed by 0 bases and the J gene end by 4 bases; junction bases not matched to a gene: 1. The CDR3 DNA sequence: TGTGCCAGCAGTGAAGCAGCGGGAGGGCCAGATACGCAGTATTTT. As protein: CASSEAAGGPDTQYF.

The rearrangement joins TRBV10-1 to TRBJ2-1; 10 bases align to TRBD1. Looked up from germline, CDR1 is WNHNN and CDR2 is SYGVQD (reference sequence). The CDR3 is made up of 15 amino acids. The junction had 8 bases not matched to a gene; V was cut back by 4 bases and J by 8 bases. Here the CDR3 reads CASSGGTGEVDEQFF. For the CDR3, the DNA is TGCGCCAGCAGTGGAGGGACAGGGGAAGTCGATGAGCAGTTCTTC.

J is TRBJ1-1 and V is TRBV7-2; D unresolved. V lost 5 bases, J lost 8 bases, and 12 bases lay in between. This CDR3 comprises 12 residues. Germline V gives CDR1 SGHTA, CDR2 FQGNSA. CDR3 protein: CASSQHKVEAFF. The CDR3 nucleotides are TGTGCCAGCAGCCAACACAAGGTGGAAGCTTTCTTT. Full variable domain (rest looked up from reference TRBV7-2 and TRBJ1-1): GAGVSQSPSNKVTEKGKDVELRCDPISGHTALYWYRQSLGQGLEFLIYFQGNSAPDKSGLPSDRFSAERTGGSVSTLTIQRTQQEDSAVYLCASSQHKVEAFFGQGTRLTVV.

CDR3 residues: CAISSRQGRSYEQYF. The CDR3 region has the DNA TGTGCCATCAGTTCCAGACAAGGGAGGTCCTACGAGCAGTACTTC. The chain recombines TRBV10-3 with TRBJ2-7, with D possibly matching TRBD2 (6 bases). Per the germline V gene, CDR1 is ENHRY and CDR2 is SYGVKD. CDR3 length: 15 residues. Trimming removed 5 bases at V and 1 base at J, with 15 bases between.